This T cell receptor beta chain was sequenced during a study of OX40 agonist ivuxolimab in advanced cancers. Across the whole study: Among those enrolled, mean age was approximately 60 years (range about 23 to 90) and about 82% were male.

A word on this clone: Its antigen is currently unknown.

Germline CDR1 MNHEY, CDR2 SMNVEV (reference sequence). This CDR3 spans 16 amino acids. Trimming took 1 base from V and 0 from J, leaving 12 bases between them. General study findings and limits: Expanded peripheral T cell antigen specificity was not determined. At 0.1 to 3.0 mg/kg and by week 6, clonal expansion occurred in CD4+ and CD8+ blood T cells.

Libraries were prepared by immunoSEQ multiplex PCR; TCRdb keeps only in-frame clonotypes and omits some of them. Of 14,000 to 15,000 clones listed, 91% are singletons. The chain combines TRBV27 with TRBJ1-2; D is possibly TRBD1 (5 bases). The TCR was taken from an adult with an advanced solid tumor such as melanoma, head and neck, liver or kidney cancer. The sample in question was CD4+ or CD8+ T cells sorted from blood, obtained in a trial of the OX40 agonist ivuxolimab. CDR3 sequence (DNA): TGTGCCAGCAGTTTATACGGGGCCCCCACTAACTATGGCTACACCTTC. This translates into CASSLYGAPTNYGYTF.